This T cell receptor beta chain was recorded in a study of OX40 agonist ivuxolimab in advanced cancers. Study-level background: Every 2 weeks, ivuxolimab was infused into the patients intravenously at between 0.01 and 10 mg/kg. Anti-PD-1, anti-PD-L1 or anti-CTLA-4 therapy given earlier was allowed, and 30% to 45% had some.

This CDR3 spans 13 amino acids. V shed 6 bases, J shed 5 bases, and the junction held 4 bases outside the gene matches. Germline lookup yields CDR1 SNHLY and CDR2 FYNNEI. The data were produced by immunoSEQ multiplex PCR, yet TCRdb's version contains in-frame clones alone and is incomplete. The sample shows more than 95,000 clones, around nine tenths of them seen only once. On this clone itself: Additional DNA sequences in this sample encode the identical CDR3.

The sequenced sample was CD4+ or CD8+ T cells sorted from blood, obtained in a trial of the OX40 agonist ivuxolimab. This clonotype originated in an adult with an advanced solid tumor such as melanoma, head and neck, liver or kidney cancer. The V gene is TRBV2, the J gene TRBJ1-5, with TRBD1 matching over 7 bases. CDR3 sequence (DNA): TGTGCCAGCAGGAGGACAGGCGATCAGCCCCAGCATTTT. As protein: CASRRTGDQPQHF.